What follows is one T cell receptor beta chain and its context. Its antigen is still unknown. Method: immunoSEQ multiplex PCR; TCRdb's copy keeps in-frame clones and lacks some. The sample holds about 78,000 clones; 90% to 96% are singletons and the top ten take approximately 1.5%. The CDR3 totals 12 residues. CDR1 SGHAT and CDR2 FQDESV come from the germline V gene (reference sequence). Trimming took 8 bases from V and 7 from J, leaving 11 bases between them. The data are from a study of cytomegalovirus exposure and HLA in healthy donors. The study, taken as a whole, reports: Most TCR sequences were seen very rarely across donors, but some public TCRs occurred in many.

This clonotype originated in a man aged 18 to 35 in good health and CMV-seropositive. The gene calls are TRBV11-1 and TRBJ2-2, with D maybe TRBD1 (6 bases). Sequenced material: PBMCs. CDR3 coding DNA: TGTGCCAGCCAGGGGCTGGGCGGGGAGCTGTTTTTT. Amino acids: CASQGLGGELFF.